The 26 T cell receptor beta chains listed next were all sequenced from one sample in a study of cytotoxic CD8 clonotypes in ibrutinib-treated CLL. Clones were read by immunoSEQ multiplex PCR, and TCRdb kept only the in-frame ones, dropping some. This sample has 150,000 to 200,000 clones, with roughly 84% found just once. The sample consisted of PBMCs, taken at disease progression, from a patient treated with ibrutinib. These receptors all come from a human donor with chronic lymphocytic leukemia.

The chain is built from TRBV2 and TRBJ1-2; D is undetermined. The V end lost 1 base, the J end lost 4 bases, and 13 bases lay between the germline ends. Germline CDR1 and CDR2: SNHLY and FYNNEI. This CDR3 is 15 amino acids long. The CDR3 sequence: CASSEDDQNFYGYTF. As DNA, the CDR3 is TGTGCCAGCAGTGAAGATGACCAAAATTTCTATGGCTACACCTTC.

This chain uses TRBV11-3 with TRBJ1-2; D ambiguous. Germline-derived CDR1 and CDR2 are SGHNT and YENEEA. The CDR3 has 15 residues. The V end lost 1 base, the J end lost 2 bases, and 11 bases lay between the germline ends. CDR3 coding DNA: TGTGCCAGCAGCTTAGGTGGCAGCCCCAACTATGGCTACACCTTC. This encodes CASSLGGSPNYGYTF. The whole variable domain, remainder taken from reference TRBV11-3 and TRBJ1-2, is EAGVVQSPRYKIIEKKQPVAFWCNPISGHNTLYWYLQNLGQGPELLIRYENEEAVDDSQLPKDRFSAERLKGVDSTLKIQPAELGDSAVYLCASSLGGSPNYGYTFGSGTRLTVV.

The chain is built from TRBV5-1 and TRBJ2-3; 8 positions match TRBD2. Germline V CDR1 and CDR2: SGHRS, YFSETQ. The CDR3 has 17 amino acids. Unmatched junction bases numbered 13, after V lost 4 bases and J lost 3 bases. The CDR3 DNA sequence: TGCGCCAGCAGCCGCACCTTTACGGGAGGGGGTACAGATACGCAGTATTTT. This codes for CASSRTFTGGGTDTQYF.

The rearrangement uses TRBV7-9 and TRBJ1-1, with TRBD1 matching over 7 bases. V was pared by 5 bases and J by 2 bases, with 11 bases of the junction left unmatched. There are 16 residues in the CDR3. In germline, CDR1 is SEHNR, CDR2 FQNEAQ (reference sequence). CDR3 amino acids: CASSDMSGTVNTEAFF. DNA of the CDR3: TGTGCCAGCAGCGATATGTCCGGGACAGTAAACACTGAAGCTTTCTTT.

This clone came up a few times. The V and J genes are TRBV5-6 and TRBJ2-1; 14 bases match TRBD2. The CDR3 is 17 residues long. The germline V gene encodes CDR1 SGHDT and CDR2 YYEEEE. V shed 4 bases and J 3 bases; nucleotides not matched to a gene: 6. The CDR3 bases are TGTGCCAGCAGCCCAACGGGACTAGCGGGAGACTACAATGAGCAGTTCTTC. It is translated as CASSPTGLAGDYNEQFF.

The rearrangement links TRBV6-1 to TRBJ1-5, with 9 bases aligning to TRBD1. The germline CDR1 and CDR2 sequences are MNHNS and SASEGT. The V and J ends lost 4 bases and 0 bases, in that order; junction bases with no gene match: 10. The CDR3 length is 18 residues. CDR3 nucleotide sequence: TGTGCCAGCAGTGTTTGGGACAGGGCGTTGGGTAGCAATCAGCCCCAGCATTTT. It yields the protein CASSVWDRALGSNQPQHF.

V usage is TRBV11-3 and J usage is TRBJ2-3; D is possibly TRBD2 (5 bases). Germline CDR1 is SGHNT and CDR2 is YENEEA. The V end was cut by 3 bases, the J end by 2 bases, with 18 bases between. The CDR3 extends over 17 amino acids. The CDR3 loop is CASSFSSKRLDTDTQYF. The DNA of the CDR3 is TGTGCCAGCAGCTTTTCGTCGAAGCGGCTAGACACAGATACGCAGTATTTT.

CDR3 DNA sequence: TGTGCCTGGAGGGACCAGGGGTTTGCTGGAAACACCATATATTTT. Translating gives CAWRDQGFAGNTIYF. V and J are TRBV30 and TRBJ1-3; a possible D gene is TRBD1 (6 bases). Deletions cut 3 bases from V and 2 bases from J, with 14 bases between. The CDR3 has 15 amino acids. Germline CDR1 is GTSNPN and CDR2 is SVGIG (reference sequence).

The chain employs TRBV28 and TRBJ1-5; D gene ambiguous. Germline CDR1 MDHEN, CDR2 SYDVKM. This CDR3 is built from 13 residues. The V end was cut by 7 bases, the J end by 4 bases, with 11 bases between. The DNA for the CDR3 is TGTGCCAGCACCCCCAATAGAAATCAGCCCCAGCATTTT. Translated, it gives CASTPNRNQPQHF.

This chain uses TRBV5-6 with TRBJ2-1; 13 bases are shared with TRBD2. Trimming at V came to 2 bases and at J to 8 bases, leaving 10 bases not matched to a gene. The CDR3 loop spans 17 amino acids. Germline V gives CDR1 SGHDT, CDR2 YYEEEE. As DNA, the CDR3 is TGTGCCAGCAGCTTAGGACTAGCGGGAGTTCTAGCCCATGAGCAGTTCTTC. Residues: CASSLGLAGVLAHEQFF.

Worth noting for this clone: A junction boundary mismatches the germline segment, possibly from a read error. The chain is built from TRBV11-3 and TRBJ2-7, with a tentative D call TRBD2 (5 bases). CDR3 length equals 13 residues. Germline V CDR1 and CDR2: SGHNT, YENEEA. The CDR3 here is CASSPTGAGVTHF. The CDR3 coding sequence is TGTGCCAGCAGCCCCACGGGTGCCGGGGTGACGCACTTC.

This clone was seen a handful of times. The chain uses TRBV27 and TRBJ1-1; D is uncertain. There are 14 residues in the CDR3. V lost 5 bases, J lost 0 bases, and 10 bases lay in between. The V gene's germline CDR1 is MNHEY and CDR2 SMNVEV (reference sequence). In DNA, the CDR3 is TGTGCCAGCAGTACGGGGAGCATGAACACTGAAGCTTTCTTT. Amino acids: CASSTGSMNTEAFF.

This chain links TRBV9 with TRBJ2-7, with D perhaps TRBD1 or TRBD2 (5 bases each). Trimming shortened V by 3 bases and J by 2 bases, and 12 bases separated the two germline ends. The CDR3 consists of 14 residues. The germline CDR1 and CDR2 sequences are SGDLS and YYNGEE. CDR3 nucleotides: TGTGCCAGCAGCGGCTCCGGGGCGACCTACGAGCAGTACTTC. Translated: CASSGSGATYEQYF.

The chain has TRBV2 and TRBJ1-3; 8 bases map to TRBD1. This CDR3 has 13 amino acids. V lost 9 bases, J lost 8 bases, and 9 bases stayed unmatched. Germline V gives CDR1 SNHLY, CDR2 FYNNEI. This CDR3 is CASQRTGSDTIYF. For the CDR3, the DNA is TGTGCCAGTCAAAGGACAGGGTCGGACACCATATATTTT.

The chain is built from TRBV27 and TRBJ2-3, with D possibly TRBD1 on 6 matching bases. Germline CDR1 and CDR2: MNHEY and SMNVEV (reference sequence). There are 15 residues in the CDR3. The V and J ends lost 6 bases and 2 bases respectively, with 15 bases between them. The CDR3 DNA sequence: TGTGCCAGCAGGCTGAGGGGGACGATCACAGATACGCAGTATTTT. Amino acid sequence: CASRLRGTITDTQYF.

The chain combines TRBV7-9 with TRBJ1-5; D remains ambiguous. The CDR3 spans 13 residues. CDR1 SEHNR and CDR2 FQNEAQ come from the germline V gene (reference sequence). V was trimmed by 2 bases and J by 0 bases, leaving 2 bases between them. This chain's CDR3 is CASSLNSNQPQHF. CDR3 coding DNA: TGTGCCAGCAGCTTAAATAGCAATCAGCCCCAGCATTTT.

This clone was recorded once. The rearrangement uses TRBV2 and TRBJ2-7; D call uncertain. The CDR3 has 15 residues. The germline CDR1 and CDR2 sequences are SNHLY and FYNNEI. V was clipped by 4 bases and J by 0 bases, with 13 bases between them. CDR3 nucleotide sequence: TGTGCCAGCAGTGTTGACGGAATTAGCTCCTACGAGCAGTACTTC. Encoded protein: CASSVDGISSYEQYF.

CDR3: CAWTSNSGNTIYF. The CDR3, as DNA: TGTGCCTGGACTTCGAACTCTGGAAACACCATATATTTT. The rearrangement uses TRBV30 and TRBJ1-3; D uncertain. The germline V gene encodes CDR1 GTSNPN and CDR2 SVGIG (reference sequence). This CDR3 is 13 amino acids long. Trimming cost V 4 bases and J 0 bases, with 7 bases left between them. Full variable domain (remainder filled in from reference TRBV30 and TRBJ1-3): SQTIHQWPATLVQPVGSPLSLECTVEGTSNPNLYWYRQAAGRGLQLLFYSVGIGQISSEVPQNLSASRPQDRQFILSSKKLLLSDSGFYLCAWTSNSGNTIYFGEGSWLTVV.

V usage is TRBV12-5 and J usage is TRBJ2-3; a weak D match, TRBD2 (5 bases). Germline CDR1 LGHNT, CDR2 FRNRAP. This CDR3 spans 13 amino acids. Trimming left V 3 bases short and J 5 bases short, with 9 bases between. CDR3 coding DNA: TGTGCTAGTGGTTTCTTCCGGGGAGATACGCAGTATTTT. Its translation: CASGFFRGDTQYF.

The chain employs TRBV19 and TRBJ1-5, with D possibly being TRBD1 (5 bases). Germline CDR1 is LNHDA and CDR2 is SQIVND (reference sequence). CDR3 length equals 14 residues. Deletions cut 7 bases from V and 5 bases from J, with 15 bases between. The CDR3, as DNA: TGTGCCAGTACGACGGGACGGTCCCATCAGCCCCAGCATTTT. Translation gives CASTTGRSHQPQHF.

The rearrangement joins TRBV11-3 to TRBJ2-1, with D possibly matching TRBD1 (7 bases). The CDR3 spans 16 residues. The germline gives CDR1 SGHNT, CDR2 YENEEA. The ends were cut back, 0 bases at V and 7 bases at J, with 16 bases in the middle. The CDR3 region is CASSLEFGGGTNEQFF. CDR3 DNA: TGTGCCAGCAGCTTAGAGTTCGGAGGGGGCACGAATGAGCAGTTCTTC.

The chain uses TRBV5-5 and TRBJ1-5; D is unclear. This CDR3 region has 14 residues. Germline CDR1 SGHKS, CDR2 YYEKEE (reference sequence). V lost 0 bases and J 5 bases, leaving 9 bases between the germline ends. CDR3 in DNA: TGTGCCAGCAGCTTGGGAGAGAGGGATCAGCCCCAGCATTTT. Translated: CASSLGERDQPQHF.

The chain combines TRBV6-6 with TRBJ1-5, with D hard to call. Trimming took off 5 bases at V and 0 bases at J, with 14 bases between the two ends. The CDR3 runs 16 residues. CDR1 is MNHNY, CDR2 SVGAGI, per germline (reference sequence). The CDR3 reads CASSPPGGVSNQPQHF. DNA for the CDR3: TGTGCCAGCAGTCCACCAGGCGGGGTTAGCAATCAGCCCCAGCATTTT.

The chain recombines TRBV18 with TRBJ2-1; TRBD1 agrees at 11 bases. The CDR3 extends over 13 amino acids. The J segment lost 10 bases and the V segment lost 3 bases, leaving 2 bases of the junction unmatched. The V gene's germline CDR1 is KGHSH and CDR2 LQKENI. In DNA, the CDR3 is TGTGCCAGCTCACCTCGGGACAGGGGGGAGCAGTTCTTC. Translating it yields CASSPRDRGEQFF.

The V call is TRBV2, the J call TRBJ2-5; possible D gene TRBD1, 6 bases. CDR1 SNHLY and CDR2 FYNNEI come from the germline V gene. CDR3 length: 14 amino acids. Trimming took 8 bases from V and 1 from J, leaving 14 bases between them. CDR3 region: CASQPGQIQETQYF. CDR3 DNA sequence: TGTGCCAGCCAGCCCGGACAGATCCAAGAGACCCAGTACTTC.

V usage is TRBV4-1 and J usage is TRBJ2-2, with D possibly being TRBD1 (6 bases). Germline V gives CDR1 MGHRA, CDR2 YSYEKL. Trimming removed 5 bases at V and 1 base at J, with 11 bases between. This CDR3 comprises 15 residues. The CDR3 DNA is TGCGCCAGCAGCACGGACAGAAAGAACACCGGGGAGCTGTTTTTT. This codes for CASSTDRKNTGELFF.